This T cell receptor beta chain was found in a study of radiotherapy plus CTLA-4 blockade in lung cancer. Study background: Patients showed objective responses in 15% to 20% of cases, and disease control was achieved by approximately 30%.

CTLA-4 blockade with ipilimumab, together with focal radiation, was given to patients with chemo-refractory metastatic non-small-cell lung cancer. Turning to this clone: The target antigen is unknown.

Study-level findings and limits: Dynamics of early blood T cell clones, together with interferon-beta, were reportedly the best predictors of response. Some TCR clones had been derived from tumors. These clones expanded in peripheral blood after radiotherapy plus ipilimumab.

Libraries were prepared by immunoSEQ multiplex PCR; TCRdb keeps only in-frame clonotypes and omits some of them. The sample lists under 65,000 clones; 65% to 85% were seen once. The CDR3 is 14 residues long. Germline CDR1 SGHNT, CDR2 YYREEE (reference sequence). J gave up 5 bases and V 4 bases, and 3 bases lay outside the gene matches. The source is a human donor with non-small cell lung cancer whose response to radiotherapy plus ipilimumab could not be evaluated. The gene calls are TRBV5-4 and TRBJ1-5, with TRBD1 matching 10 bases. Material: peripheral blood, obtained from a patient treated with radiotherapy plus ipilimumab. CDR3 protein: CASSTGQGDQPQHF. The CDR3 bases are TGTGCCAGCAGCACAGGACAGGGGGATCAGCCCCAGCATTTT.